The clone carrying this TCR beta chain occurred many times. Its antigen is unidentified. This entry is derived from a study of T-cell reconstitution after alpha-beta-depleted transplantation in children. General study results and limits: Expanded clones from the graft, numbering several hundred, reportedly supplied alpha-beta T cells about two months after transplant. Surviving recipient T cells and thymic progenitors produced the high day-60 TCRbeta diversity seen in some patients. Newly made T cells mostly supplied T-cell counts and diversity one year after transplant.

V was shortened by 7 bases and J by 0 bases, with 13 bases between the two germline ends. The CDR3 has 15 amino acids. Germline-derived CDR1 and CDR2 are SNHLY and FYNNEI. A TCRbeta library incorporating unique molecular identifiers was prepared. TCRdb recomputed calls from the PCR reads with MiXCR, one row per CDR3 protein. The sample lists 200,000 to 250,000 distinct CDR3 sequences, around 7.7% occurring once. This chain uses TRBV2 with TRBJ2-1; D is uncertain. The specimen was PBMCs, mostly from graft donor cells, collected 360 days after TCRalphabeta/CD19-depleted stem cell transplant. The sequence was collected from a male patient aged 2 to 10 who had a stem cell transplant for acute myeloid leukemia, so the T cells may come from the graft donor. Here the CDR3 reads CASTPGPSSYNEQFF. The CDR3, as DNA: TGTGCCAGCACCCCCGGCCCGAGCTCCTACAATGAGCAGTTCTTC.